This entry lists 11 T cell receptor beta chains sequenced from one sample in a study of blood T cell repertoires in COVID-19. Repertoires were generated with immunoSEQ multiplex PCR, while TCRdb's copy carries only in-frame clones and drops some. The repertoire holds under 200,000 clones, with approximately 83% as singletons. The sample consisted of peripheral blood. All receptors derive from a woman aged 80 or over with active or convalescent COVID-19.

The chain carries TRBV7-8 and TRBJ2-7, with 9 bases identical to TRBD2. CDR3 length equals 15 residues. With V trimmed by 1 base and J by 5 bases, 6 bases remained unmatched. Germline V CDR1 and CDR2: SGHVS, FQNEAQ. CDR3 amino acids: CASSLEAGGDNEQYF. DNA for the CDR3: TGTGCCAGCAGCTTAGAAGCGGGGGGCGATAACGAGCAGTACTTC.

The chain links TRBV6-5 to TRBJ2-2; TRBD1 might be the D (6 bases). V was clipped by 6 bases and J by 1 base, with 9 bases between them. This CDR3 comprises 14 residues. Germline CDR1 and CDR2: MNHEY and SVGAGI. The CDR3 nucleotides read TGTGCCAGCAGAGGGGGTGGGAACACCGGGGAGCTGTTTTTT. Its translation is CASRGGGNTGELFF.

The chain carries TRBV9 and TRBJ1-6, with 7 bases identical to TRBD1. CDR3 length: 15 residues. With 4 bases clipped from V and 7 bases from J, the junction kept 8 bases outside the gene matches. CDR1 is SGDLS, CDR2 YYNGEE, per germline. CDR3 sequence: CASSPLGQRNSPLHF. The CDR3 nucleotides are TGTGCCAGCAGCCCGTTGGGACAGAGGAATTCACCCCTCCACTTT.

The V call is TRBV9, the J call TRBJ1-4, with D possibly being TRBD1 (5 bases). Trimming took off 4 bases at V and 5 bases at J, with 18 bases between the two ends. The germline gives CDR1 SGDLS, CDR2 YYNGEE. CDR3 size: 16 residues. In DNA form, the CDR3 reads TGTGCCAGCAGCCTTAGTGACGGGCGGGGGAATGAAAAACTGTTTTTT. It specifies CASSLSDGRGNEKLFF.

The chain combines TRBV18 with TRBJ2-2, with a weak D call TRBD2 (5 bases). CDR1 and CDR2 from the germline V gene are KGHSH and LQKENI. This CDR3 spans 16 amino acids. With 0 bases removed from V and 4 bases from J, the gap between germline ends came to 12 bases. The chain's CDR3 is CASSPPSRVVTGELFF. The CDR3 DNA reads TGTGCCAGCTCACCACCGTCGAGGGTGGTCACCGGGGAGCTGTTTTTT.

V is TRBV4-1 and J is TRBJ2-2; 11 bases line up with TRBD1. Germline V gives CDR1 MGHRA, CDR2 YSYEKL. This CDR3 is 17 amino acids long. V lost 1 base and J lost 3; bases outside the gene matches: 4. The CDR3: CASSQGGQGAYTGELFF. The CDR3 coding sequence is TGCGCCAGCAGCCAAGGCGGACAGGGGGCGTACACCGGGGAGCTGTTTTTT.

The rearrangement joins TRBV6-2 or TRBV6-3 to TRBJ1-5, with unresolved D. The CDR3 covers 15 residues. Trimming removed 4 bases at V and 2 bases at J, with 12 bases between. The germline gives CDR1 MNHEY, CDR2 SVGEGT. CDR3 region: CASSFGREGNQPQHF. The CDR3 nucleotides are TGTGCCAGCAGTTTCGGAAGGGAGGGCAATCAGCCCCAGCATTTT.

This clone was seen more than once but under ten times. V gene TRBV11-2 combines with J gene TRBJ2-7, with 10 nucleotides matching TRBD1. Germline CDR1 reads SGHAT; CDR2 reads FQNNGV. Losses at the gene ends were 5 bases for V and 4 bases for J; bases not matched to a gene: 8. The CDR3 extends over 15 amino acids. The CDR3 nucleotides are TGTGCCAGCAGCAAAGAGGGGGGACAGGGGTACGAGCAGTACTTC. It encodes CASSKEGGQGYEQYF.

This clone was seen once. The chain links TRBV7-2 to TRBJ1-4; 7 bases agree with TRBD1. Germline CDR1 reads SGHTA; CDR2 reads FQGNSA. The CDR3 totals 15 residues. Unmatched junction bases numbered 7, after V lost 5 bases and J lost 4 bases. The CDR3 DNA is TGTGCCAGCAGCAGTCAGACAGGGCATAATGAAAAACTGTTTTTT. Translation: CASSSQTGHNEKLFF.

The chain combines TRBV6-5 with TRBJ1-6, with 10 bases matching TRBD1. Germline V CDR1 and CDR2: MNHEY, SVGAGI. This CDR3 has 14 amino acids. V shed 8 bases and J 8 bases; nucleotides not matched to a gene: 6. The CDR3 sequence: CASSLTGGDSPLHF. The CDR3 nucleotides read TGTGCCAGCTCCCTGACAGGGGGCGATTCACCCCTCCACTTT.

This clone appeared a few times. CDR3 sequence: CASSQTDSYNSPLHF. CDR3 nucleotide sequence: TGTGCCAGCAGCCAAACAGACTCCTATAATTCACCCCTCCACTTT. The V call is TRBV14, the J call TRBJ1-6; D remains unclear. Deletions cut 2 bases from V and 0 bases from J, with 5 bases between. The CDR3 has 15 residues. CDR1 is SGHDN, CDR2 FVKESK, per germline.